These T cell receptor beta chains were read from a single sample in a study of OX40 agonist ivuxolimab in advanced cancers. Clones were sequenced by immunoSEQ multiplex PCR, and TCRdb holds only the in-frame ones, with some missing. The table has about 80,000 clones, about nine tenths seen once. The starting material was CD4+ or CD8+ T cells sorted from blood, obtained in a trial of the OX40 agonist ivuxolimab. Receptor source: an adult with an advanced solid tumor such as melanoma, head and neck, liver or kidney cancer. CDR3s include the opening cysteine and the closing phenylalanine or tryptophan. A D gene is named only where the DNA matches it firmly. Expanded clones are given a class, and other clones once, few, many or no size at all.

>TRBD1|TRBJ2-7|.|TRBV5-1
TGCGCCAGCAGCTCAACCGGGACAGGGGTCTACGAGCAGTACTTC
CASSSTGTGVYEQYF
>.|TRBJ1-1|.|TRBV6-1
TGTGCCAGCAGTGTGGGAGTGAACACTGAAGCTTTCTTT
CASSVGVNTEAFF
>.|TRBJ2-7|.|TRBV5-1
TGCGCCAGCAGCTTGGGGGTTAACTACGAGCAGTACTTC
CASSLGVNYEQYF
>TRBD1|TRBJ1-2|.|TRBV27
TGTGCCAGCAGTCAACAGGGGGCATCGGACTATGGCTACACCTTC
CASSQQGASDYGYTF
>.|TRBJ2-2|.|TRBV7-3
TGTGCCAGCAGCAAAGCGGCAGGGAAGGTAACCGGGGAGCTGTTTTTT
CASSKAAGKVTGELFF
>.|TRBJ1-5|few|TRBV30
TGTGCCTGGAGTGTTAACCTCGGGGGCAATCAGCCCCAGCATTTT
CAWSVNLGGNQPQHF
>TRBD1|TRBJ1-5|.|TRBV28
TGTGCCAGCAGTTTCGGACAGGGTAATCAGCCCCAGCATTTT
CASSFGQGNQPQHF
>.|TRBJ1-2|.|TRBV10-3
TGTGCCATCAGTGATGATGGCTACACCTTC
CAISDDGYTF
>.|TRBJ1-3|.|TRBV18
TGTGCCAGCTCACCACGGACAGCCAAACACACCATATATTTT
CASSPRTAKHTIYF
>.|TRBJ2-7|.|TRBV6-1
TGTGCCAGCAGTGATCGGTTGTGGGCCTACGAGCAGTACTTC
CASSDRLWAYEQYF
>.|TRBJ1-2|.|TRBV29-1
TGCAGCGTTTCGGAGGGGGCTAACTATGGCTACACCTTC
CSVSEGANYGYTF
>TRBD2|TRBJ2-1|.|TRBV7-2
TGTGCCAGCAGCTTAAGAGGACTAGCGACCAATGAGCAGTTCTTC
CASSLRGLATNEQFF
>TRBD2|TRBJ2-2|once|TRBV4-1
TGCGCCAGCATAGCGGGAGGGCCCGCCGGGGAGCTGTTTTTT
CASIAGGPAGELFF
>.|TRBJ1-1|.|TRBV4-1
TGCGCCAGCAGCCAAGAGCGGGCAGCCGAAGCTTTCTTT
CASSQERAAEAFF
>TRBD1|TRBJ2-7|.|TRBV19
TGTGCCAGTAGTACGTACCGGGACAGGGGTTCCTACGAGCAGTACTTC
CASSTYRDRGSYEQYF
>.|TRBJ2-7|.|TRBV5-1
TGCGCCAGCAGCCGGACAGATGTCTACGAGCAGTACTTC
CASSRTDVYEQYF
>.|TRBJ1-5|.|TRBV6-1
TGTGCCAGCGGCGGCCCCAACCCAGATCAGCCCCAGCATTTT
CASGGPNPDQPQHF
>.|TRBJ2-5|.|TRBV7-3
TGTGCCAGCAGCCGGGACCCCCGAGGGACCCAGTACTTC
CASSRDPRGTQYF
>TRBD1|TRBJ2-6|.|TRBV11-2
TGTGCCAGCAGCCACATACAGGGGGCCGGGGCCAACGTCCTGACTTTC
CASSHIQGAGANVLTF
>TRBD1|TRBJ1-5|.|TRBV6-1
TGTGCCAGCAGCGGACAGGGCCGACAGCCCCAGCATTTT
CASSGQGRQPQHF
>.|TRBJ2-7|.|TRBV29-1
TGCAGCGTTGAAGGCAAGCAGGGCTACGAGCAGTACTTC
CSVEGKQGYEQYF
>TRBD1|TRBJ1-1|.|TRBV7-6
TGTGCCAGCAGCTTATTTCCCCGGACAGGTCGGTCCACTGAAGCTTTCTTT
CASSLFPRTGRSTEAFF
>TRBD1|TRBJ1-2|.|TRBV5-1
TGCGCCAGCAGCTCCGATGGGACAGTATATGGCTACACCTTC
CASSSDGTVYGYTF
>TRBD1|TRBJ2-1|.|TRBV7-6
TGTGCCAGCAGCTTAGAGATGGGCAGGGGGCTTGGCAATGAGCAGTTCTTC
CASSLEMGRGLGNEQFF
>.|TRBJ2-2|.|TRBV30
TGTGCCCTGCCCTCGGGCACCAACACCGGGGAGCTGTTTTTT
CALPSGTNTGELFF
>.|TRBJ2-1|many|TRBV2
TGTGCCAGCAGTGAGACACTGAACCAGTTCTTC
CASSETLNQFF
>TRBD1|TRBJ2-5|.|TRBV19
TGTGCCAGTAGTACACAGACAGGGGTAGAGACCCAGTACTTC
CASSTQTGVETQYF
>.|TRBJ2-7|.|TRBV9
TGTGCCAGCAGCGTAGGTGCGGGGAGCTCCTACGAGCAGTACTTC
CASSVGAGSSYEQYF
>.|TRBJ1-3|few|TRBV30
TGTGCCTGGGAGGCAGTCTCTGGAAACACCATATATTTT
CAWEAVSGNTIYF
>TRBD1|TRBJ2-4|.|TRBV10-1
TGCGCCAGCAGCGATGGGACAGGAAACAAAAACATTCAGTACTTC
CASSDGTGNKNIQYF
>TRBD2|TRBJ2-7|.|TRBV7-3
TGTGCCAGCAGGGGACTCGGCTCGGGAGGAATACCCGAGCAGTACTTC
CASRGLGSGGIPEQYF
>TRBD2|TRBJ2-1|.|TRBV7-6
TGTGCCAGCAGCCCCCAAGTAGCGGGAGGCCCCTACAATGAGCAGTTCTTC
CASSPQVAGGPYNEQFF
>TRBD1|TRBJ2-5|.|TRBV5-1
TGCGCCAGCAGCTTGGTCCCGGGACAGGGAACGGAGACCCAGTACTTC
CASSLVPGQGTETQYF
>TRBD2|TRBJ2-2|.|TRBV6-5
TGTGCCAGCAGTTACCTGCCTAGCGGGAGAGTCGGGGAGCTGTTTTTT
CASSYLPSGRVGELFF
>TRBD1|TRBJ1-2|.|TRBV12-5
TGTGCTAGTGGTCCTACAGGGGACCGGGGCTACACCTTC
CASGPTGDRGYTF
>.|TRBJ1-3|.|TRBV30
TGTGCCTGGAGTGGACAACAGGGAGTTGTAAACACCATATATTTT
CAWSGQQGVVNTIYF
>.|TRBJ2-7|once|TRBV11-2
TGTGCCAGCAGCCACATCAGGGTAGAGCAGTACTTC
CASSHIRVEQYF
>.|TRBJ1-2|.|TRBV14
TGTGCCAGCAGCCAAAGCAGGTCTTATGGCTACACCTTC
CASSQSRSYGYTF
>.|TRBJ2-5|.|TRBV5-6
TGTGCCAGCAGCTTGGTATCATATGAGACCCAGTACTTC
CASSLVSYETQYF
>.|TRBJ2-2|.|TRBV19
TGTGCCAGTAGTATAGGTCTGAACACCGGGGAGCTGTTTTTT
CASSIGLNTGELFF
>.|TRBJ1-5|.|TRBV10-2
TGCGCCAGCAGGGCAGGGGTGGATCAGCCCCAGCATTTT
CASRAGVDQPQHF
>TRBD2|TRBJ2-3|.|TRBV10-3
TGTGCCACAACTAGCGGGGGGTTCGGTGGACTAGGGGGCACAGATACGCAGTATTTT
CATTSGGFGGLGGTDTQYF
>TRBD1|TRBJ1-1|.|TRBV18
TGTGCCAGCTCACCACAGACAGGGGGCACTGAAGCTTTCTTT
CASSPQTGGTEAFF
>.|TRBJ2-3|.|TRBV18
TGTGCCAGCTCACCACAGGGGCGCACAGATACGCAGTATTTT
CASSPQGRTDTQYF
>.|TRBJ2-2|.|TRBV7-9
TGTGCCAGCAGCTTAGCGAGAGGGAACACCGGGGAGCTGTTTTTT
CASSLARGNTGELFF